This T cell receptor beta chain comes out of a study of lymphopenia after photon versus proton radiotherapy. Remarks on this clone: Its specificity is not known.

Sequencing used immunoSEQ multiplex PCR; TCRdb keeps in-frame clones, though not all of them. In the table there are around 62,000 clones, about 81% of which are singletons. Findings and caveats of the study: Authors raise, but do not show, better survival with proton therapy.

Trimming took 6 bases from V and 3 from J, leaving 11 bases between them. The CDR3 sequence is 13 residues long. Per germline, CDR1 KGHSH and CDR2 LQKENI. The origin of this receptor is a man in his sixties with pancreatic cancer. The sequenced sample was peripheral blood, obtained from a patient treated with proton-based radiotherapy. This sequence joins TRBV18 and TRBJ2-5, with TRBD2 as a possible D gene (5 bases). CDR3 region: CASSPGSKETQYF. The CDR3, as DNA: TGTGCCAGCTCCCCGGGATCCAAAGAGACCCAGTACTTC.